This T cell receptor beta chain was captured by sequencing in a study of neurological immune-mediated disorders. This CDR3 is built from 13 residues. V dropped 3 bases and J dropped 8; count of bases not matched to a gene: 7. Germline V gene sequence: CDR1 SQVTM, CDR2 ANQGSEA. This clonotype was counted at least ten times. TCRdb called the 5' RACE reads again in MiXCR, with one record for every CDR3 protein. The sample lists tens of thousands of distinct CDR3 sequences, approximately 4% occurring once. The chain employs TRBV29-1 and TRBJ1-1; 9 bases match TRBD1. The origin of this receptor is a woman in her fifties or sixties with multiple sclerosis. Sequencing was performed on PBMCs. CDR3 in amino acids: CSVDPRGTGEAFF. The DNA for the CDR3 is TGCAGCGTTGATCCCAGGGGGACAGGGGAAGCTTTCTTT.